Below are 26 T cell receptor beta chains sequenced from a single sample in a study of shared clonotypes between healthy human individuals (dated by TCRdb to 2019 to 2021). Library preparation employed the immunoSEQ multiplex PCR assay. TCRdb provides this immuneACCESS table in a form limited to in-frame rearrangements. Some clones are lacking; in checked studies, under half of them reflect an unresolved V gene, and why the rest are absent is not known. The sample yields over a million clones; roughly 70% were counted once. Jointly, the top ten make up over 1.3% of the sample. The sample was memory CD4+ T cells sorted from blood. Reading the label with the study, this specimen's cell subset or site is: CD45RA-negative fraction. The receptors derive from a man younger than 35 in good health.

A remark on this clone: The same CDR3 also results from other DNA sequences found in this sample. This sequence joins TRBV5-1 and TRBJ2-7; D unresolved. The CDR3 sequence is 13 residues long. In germline, CDR1 is SGHRS, CDR2 YFSETQ. The V gene lost 0 bases and the J gene lost 2 bases, with 6 bases spanning the gap. DNA for the CDR3: TGCGCCAGCAGCTTGGTCCAACCCTACGAGCAGTACTTC. It encodes CASSLVQPYEQYF.

The chain links TRBV6-5 to TRBJ2-1; TRBD2 might be the D (5 bases). The CDR3 has 16 amino acids. CDR1 and CDR2 from the germline V gene are MNHEY and SVGAGI. V was clipped by 2 bases and J by 6 bases, with 17 bases between them. CDR3 nucleotide sequence: TGTGCCAGCAGTTACATTACGGGGTTCCGTCCCAATGAGCAGTTCTTC. This gives the protein CASSYITGFRPNEQFF.

The CDR3 region has the DNA TGCGCCAGCAAAGGCCCCGCGGGTCAATACAATGAGCAGTTCTTC. Amino acids: CASKGPAGQYNEQFF. The gene calls are TRBV10-1 and TRBJ2-1, with a possible D match to TRBD2 (5 bases). Germline assignment: CDR1 WNHNN and CDR2 SYGVQD (reference sequence). The V end was cut by 7 bases, the J end by 4 bases, with 17 bases between. CDR3 length equals 15 residues.

The chain recombines TRBV7-3 with TRBJ1-5, with D unresolved. Trimming took 5 bases from V and 7 from J, leaving 12 bases between them. Germline values: CDR1 SGHTA, CDR2 FQGTGA. This CDR3 has 13 residues. The CDR3 region is CASSAAGGQPQHF. The CDR3 DNA follows: TGTGCCAGCAGCGCGGCGGGAGGGCAGCCCCAGCATTTT.

The chain joins TRBV7-9 to TRBJ2-1; a weak D match, TRBD1 (7 bases). The V end lost 8 bases, the J end lost 1 base, and 15 bases lay between the germline ends. The length of the CDR3 is 15 residues. Germline CDR1 SEHNR, CDR2 FQNEAQ (reference sequence). The chain's CDR3 is CASQGGGGSYNEQFF. Written as DNA, the CDR3 is TGTGCCAGCCAGGGGGGAGGTGGGTCCTACAATGAGCAGTTCTTC.

The V gene is TRBV2, the J gene TRBJ2-2; D gene unclear. V shed 5 bases and J shed 6 bases, with 10 bases lying between them. This CDR3 spans 13 amino acids. Germline-derived CDR1 and CDR2 are SNHLY and FYNNEI. The CDR3 spells CASSLVKAGELFF. DNA for the CDR3: TGTGCCAGCAGTCTAGTAAAGGCCGGGGAGCTGTTTTTT.

The chain couples TRBV11-3 to TRBJ2-7; TRBD1 aligns across 7 bases. Germline V gene sequence: CDR1 SGHNT, CDR2 YENEEA. The CDR3 extends over 13 amino acids. V lost 1 base and J lost 7; bases outside the gene matches: 4. CDR3 in amino acids: CASSLGRDSEQYF. The CDR3 DNA reads TGTGCCAGCAGCTTAGGTCGGGACAGTGAGCAGTACTTC.

The chain is built from TRBV4-1 and TRBJ2-1; D is tentatively TRBD1 or TRBD2 (7 bases each). Trimming pared 3 bases from V and 9 bases from J, leaving 27 bases between. This CDR3 region has 18 residues. Germline V lookup: CDR1 MGHRA, CDR2 YSYEKL. CDR3 sequence reads: CASSQLGWDTTRGGEQFF. The DNA of the CDR3 is TGCGCCAGCAGCCAGCTAGGGTGGGACACAACCAGGGGGGGTGAGCAGTTCTTC.

The rearrangement links TRBV5-4 to TRBJ1-4; maybe TRBD1 (6 bases). The CDR3 spans 14 residues. Trimming took 3 bases from V and 7 from J, leaving 13 bases between them. Germline assignment: CDR1 SGHNT and CDR2 YYREEE (reference sequence). In nucleotides, the CDR3 is TGTGCCAGCAGCTCCACAGGGAGGGGTGAAAAACTGTTTTTT. It is translated as CASSSTGRGEKLFF.

The V gene is TRBV7-9, the J gene TRBJ2-7; D perhaps matches TRBD1 (5 bases). The V gene lost 5 bases and the J gene lost 2 bases, with 16 bases spanning the gap. The CDR3 runs 15 residues. Germline V CDR1 and CDR2: SEHNR, FQNEAQ (reference sequence). The CDR3 bases are TGTGCCAGCAGCCCCCAGGGCATGGGTCCCTACGAGCAGTACTTC. Amino acids: CASSPQGMGPYEQYF.

The chain links TRBV11-2 to TRBJ1-1, with D uncertain. This CDR3 region has 14 residues. Looked up from germline, CDR1 is SGHAT and CDR2 is FQNNGV. Trimming removed 0 bases at V and 3 bases at J, with 8 bases between. The CDR3 bases are TGTGCCAGCAGCTTAGAGGAGCAGCACACTGAAGCTTTCTTT. This sequence encodes CASSLEEQHTEAFF.

This chain uses TRBV7-2 with TRBJ2-5; D possibly corresponds to TRBD2 (6 bases). With 4 bases removed from V and 7 bases from J, the gap between germline ends came to 16 bases. Germline CDR1 and CDR2: SGHTA and FQGNSA. This CDR3 is 14 amino acids long. As DNA, the CDR3 is TGTGCCAGCAGCTCACCTCGGGACTCAGGGACCCAGTACTTC. It is translated as CASSSPRDSGTQYF.

To note about this clone: The junction differs from germline at one of its ends, possibly a read error. This sequence joins TRBV30 and TRBJ2-3; possible D gene TRBD2, 6 bases. Germline assignment: CDR1 GTSNPN and CDR2 SVGIG (reference sequence). The CDR3 sequence is 13 residues long. The CDR3 DNA is TGTGCCTGGAGTAGACTAGACTCCAGATACGCAGTATTT. Translation gives CAWSRLDSRYAVF.

V is TRBV7-6 and J is TRBJ2-7; D gene unclear. V dropped 5 bases and J dropped 6 bases, with 11 bases sitting between them. Germline V gene lookup returns CDR1 SGHVS and CDR2 FNYEAQ. The CDR3 length is 12 residues. CDR3 bases: TGTGCCAGCAGCGAGAGGACGGGCGAGCAGTACTTC. The encoded protein is CASSERTGEQYF.

The genes are TRBV7-8 and TRBJ2-7, with 7 bases fitting TRBD1. Germline loops: CDR1 SGHVS, CDR2 FQNEAQ. The junction had 3 bases not matched to a gene; V was cut back by 2 bases and J by 2 bases. The CDR3 totals 14 residues. The CDR3 loop is CASSLKDRAYEQYF. DNA of the CDR3: TGTGCCAGCAGCTTAAAAGACAGGGCCTACGAGCAGTACTTC. The full variable domain, with the rest looked up from reference TRBV7-8 and TRBJ2-7, is GAGVSQSPRYKVAKRGQDVALRCDPISGHVSLFWYQQALGQGPEFLTYFQNEAQLDKSGLPSDRFFAERPEGSVSTLKIQRTQQEDSAVYLCASSLKDRAYEQYFGPGTRLTVT.

Points on this clone: At one end the junction does not follow the germline gene, possibly because of a read error. The chain employs TRBV7-7 and TRBJ2-1, with TRBD1 as a possible D gene (6 bases). Germline loops: CDR1 SSHAT, CDR2 FNYEAQ (reference sequence). The CDR3 loop spans 13 amino acids. CDR3 residues: CASSPRGFNEQFF. The CDR3 nucleotides are TGTGCTAGCAGCCCAAGGGGGTTCAATGAGCAGTTCTTC.

On this clone: Mismatch with germline at one junction end may stem from a read error. The chain links TRBV30 to TRBJ1-4; D remains unclear. This CDR3 has 8 amino acids. Germline V CDR1 and CDR2: GTSNPN, SVGIG (reference sequence). CDR3 amino acids: CAWSSDVF. The CDR3, as DNA: TGTGCCTGGAGTTCTGATGTATTT.

This clone was found once. This rearrangement joins TRBV12-5 to TRBJ2-7; 7 nucleotides match TRBD1. V lost 8 bases to trimming and J lost 0 bases; unmatched junction nucleotides: 4. Germline V gene sequence: CDR1 LGHNT, CDR2 FRNRAP. The CDR3 sequence is 13 residues long. CDR3 loop: CASLTGTSYEQYF. Written as DNA, the CDR3 is TGTGCTAGTTTGACAGGGACCTCCTACGAGCAGTACTTC.

The chain employs TRBV28 and TRBJ2-3; no clear D. CDR1 is MDHEN and CDR2 is SYDVKM in the germline V gene. Trimming took off 5 bases at V and 2 bases at J, with 11 bases between the two ends. This CDR3 is built from 14 residues. Written as DNA, the CDR3 is TGTGCCAGCAGTCCGGGTGGGATCACAGATACGCAGTATTTT. As protein: CASSPGGITDTQYF.

J is TRBJ1-4 and V is TRBV11-2, with unresolved D. In germline, CDR1 is SGHAT, CDR2 FQNNGV. V lost 5 bases and J 1 base, leaving 11 bases between the germline ends. This CDR3 comprises 15 residues. CDR3 region: CASSQDGVTNEKLFF. The CDR3 nucleotides are TGTGCCAGCAGCCAGGACGGGGTAACTAATGAAAAACTGTTTTTT.

This clone was seen repeatedly, ten times or more. Within the sample, other DNA sequences also encode this same CDR3. This chain connects TRBV19 to TRBJ1-1, with D unclear. From germline, CDR1 is LNHDA and CDR2 SQIVND (reference sequence). This CDR3 has 14 residues. V was trimmed by 3 bases and J by 0 bases, leaving 8 bases between them. DNA for the CDR3: TGTGCCAGTAGTATTGCGGGCTTGAACACTGAAGCTTTCTTT. As protein: CASSIAGLNTEAFF.

V gene TRBV18 combines with J gene TRBJ2-7; D remains ambiguous. Trimming pared 4 bases from V and 3 bases from J, leaving 10 bases between. The CDR3 contains 13 residues. Germline CDR1 and CDR2: KGHSH and LQKENI. CDR3 loop: CASSRLDLYEQYF. CDR3 sequence (DNA): TGTGCCAGCTCACGGCTGGACCTCTACGAGCAGTACTTC.

The chain employs TRBV19 and TRBJ1-3, with D uncertain. The CDR3 is 15 residues long. CDR1 and CDR2 (germline): LNHDA, SQIVND (reference sequence). Trimming took 5 bases from V and 4 from J, leaving 15 bases between them. The CDR3 nucleotides are TGTGCCAGTAGTGCCTCCCTTGGGAGCGGAAACACCATATATTTT. Its translation is CASSASLGSGNTIYF.

In the case of this clone: This specimen includes other DNA sequences encoding the same CDR3. The chain uses TRBV18 and TRBJ2-3, with 7 bases aligning to TRBD2. Unmatched junction bases numbered 0, after V lost 2 bases and J lost 4 bases. The CDR3 totals 13 residues. Germline-derived CDR1 and CDR2 are KGHSH and LQKENI. The CDR3 nucleotides read TGTGCCAGCTCACCAGCGGGAGCAGATACGCAGTATTTT. This translates into CASSPAGADTQYF.

This chain uses TRBV21-1 with TRBJ2-5; the D call in the table, TRBD1, was not verified against the DNA. TRBV21-1 is deemed a pseudogene. The CDR3 covers 16 residues. The CDR3 region has the DNA TGTGCCAGCAGCCAAAGAGAGGACAGGGCCAAAGAGACCCAGTACTTC. Its translation is CASSQREDRAKETQYF.

This clone was seen more than once but under ten times. The genes are TRBV15 and TRBJ2-1; maybe TRBD1 (6 bases). V gave up 5 bases and J gave up 4 bases, with 12 bases separating them. This CDR3 spans 14 amino acids. Germline CDR1 LNHNV, CDR2 YYDKDF (reference sequence). The CDR3 DNA is TGTGCCACCAGCGTAGGGACACGGTACAATGAGCAGTTCTTC. This codes for CATSVGTRYNEQFF.